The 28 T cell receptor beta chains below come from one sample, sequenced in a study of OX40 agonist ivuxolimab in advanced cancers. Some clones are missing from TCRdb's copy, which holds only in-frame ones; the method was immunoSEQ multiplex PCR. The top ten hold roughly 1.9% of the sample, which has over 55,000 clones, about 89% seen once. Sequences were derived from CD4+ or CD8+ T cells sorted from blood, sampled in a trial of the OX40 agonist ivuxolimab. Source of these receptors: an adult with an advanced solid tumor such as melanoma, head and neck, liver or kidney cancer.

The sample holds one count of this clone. CDR3 in DNA: TGTGCCAGCAGTGATAGGCCCTTCTGGGCCAACGTCCTGACTTTC. The encoded protein is CASSDRPFWANVLTF. The V call is TRBV6-1, the J call TRBJ2-6; D call uncertain. Germline CDR1 reads MNHNS; CDR2 reads SASEGT. V lost 3 bases, J lost 5 bases, and 11 bases lay in between. There are 15 residues in the CDR3.

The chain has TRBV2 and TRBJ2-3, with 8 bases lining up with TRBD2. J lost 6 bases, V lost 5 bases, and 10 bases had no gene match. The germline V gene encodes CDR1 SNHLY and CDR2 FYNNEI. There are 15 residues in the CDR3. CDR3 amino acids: CASSSLLAVGDTQYF. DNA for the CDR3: TGTGCCAGCAGTTCATTACTAGCGGTTGGGGATACGCAGTATTTT. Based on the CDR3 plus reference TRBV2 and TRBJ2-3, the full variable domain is EPEVTQTPSHQVTQMGQEVILRCVPISNHLYFYWYRQILGQKVEFLVSFYNNEISEKSEIFDDQFSVERPDGSNFTLKIRSTKLEDSAMYFCASSSLLAVGDTQYFGPGTRLTVL.

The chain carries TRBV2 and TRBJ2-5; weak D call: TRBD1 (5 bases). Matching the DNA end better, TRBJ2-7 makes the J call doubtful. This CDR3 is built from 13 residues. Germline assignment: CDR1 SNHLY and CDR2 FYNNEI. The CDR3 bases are TGTGCCAGCAGTGGGACAATTACCTACGAGCAGTACTTC. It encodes CASSGTITYEQYF.

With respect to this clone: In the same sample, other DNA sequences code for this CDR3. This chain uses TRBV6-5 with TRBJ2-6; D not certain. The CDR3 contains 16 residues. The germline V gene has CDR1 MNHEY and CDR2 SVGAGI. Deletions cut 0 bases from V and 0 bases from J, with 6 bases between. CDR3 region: CASSYSGPSGANVLTF. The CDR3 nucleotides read TGTGCCAGCAGTTACTCAGGGCCCTCTGGGGCCAACGTCCTGACTTTC.

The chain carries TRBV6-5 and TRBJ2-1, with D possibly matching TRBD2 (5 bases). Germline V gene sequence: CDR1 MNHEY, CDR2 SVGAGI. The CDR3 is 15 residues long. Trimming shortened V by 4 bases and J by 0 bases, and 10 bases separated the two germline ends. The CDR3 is CASSLTSASYNEQFF. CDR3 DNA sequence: TGTGCCAGCAGTTTAACTAGTGCCTCCTACAATGAGCAGTTCTTC.

The CDR3 DNA is TGTGCCAGCAGCATCGGACAGGGGAAAGTCTACGAGCAGTACTTC. Its protein is CASSIGQGKVYEQYF. This chain links TRBV7-2 with TRBJ2-7; TRBD1 aligns across 9 bases. The length of the CDR3 is 15 residues. Germline lookup yields CDR1 SGHTA and CDR2 FQGNSA. V lost 5 bases, J lost 3 bases, and 8 bases stayed unmatched. Using reference TRBV7-2 and TRBJ2-7 for the parts outside the CDR3, the full variable domain is GAGVSQSPSNKVTEKGKDVELRCDPISGHTALYWYRQSLGQGLEFLIYFQGNSAPDKSGLPSDRFSAERTGGSVSTLTIQRTQQEDSAVYLCASSIGQGKVYEQYFGPGTRLTVT.

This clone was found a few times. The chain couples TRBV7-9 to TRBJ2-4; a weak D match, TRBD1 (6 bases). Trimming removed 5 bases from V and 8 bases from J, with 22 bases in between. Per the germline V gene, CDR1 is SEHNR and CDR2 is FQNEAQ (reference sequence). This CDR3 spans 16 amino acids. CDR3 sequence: CASSGPLFTGKDIQYF. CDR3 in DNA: TGTGCCAGCAGCGGACCCCTATTCACAGGGAAGGACATTCAGTACTTC.

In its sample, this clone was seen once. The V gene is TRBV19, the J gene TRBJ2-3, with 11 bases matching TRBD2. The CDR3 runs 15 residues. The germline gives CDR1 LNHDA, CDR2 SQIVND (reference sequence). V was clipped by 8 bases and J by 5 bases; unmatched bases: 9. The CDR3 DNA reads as TGTGCCAGTGCCCGACTAGCGGGGTCTGGAGATACGCAGTATTTT. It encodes CASARLAGSGDTQYF. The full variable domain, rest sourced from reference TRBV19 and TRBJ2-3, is DGGITQSPKYLFRKEGQNVTLSCEQNLNHDAMYWYRQDPGQGLRLIYYSQIVNDFQKGDIAEGYSVSREKKESFPLTVTSAQKNPTAFYLCASARLAGSGDTQYFGPGTRLTVL.

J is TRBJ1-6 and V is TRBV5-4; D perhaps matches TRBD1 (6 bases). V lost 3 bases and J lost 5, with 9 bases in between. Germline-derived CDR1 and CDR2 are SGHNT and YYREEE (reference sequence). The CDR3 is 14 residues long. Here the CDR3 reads CASSWDTDNSPLHF. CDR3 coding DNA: TGTGCCAGCAGCTGGGACACCGATAATTCACCCCTCCACTTT.

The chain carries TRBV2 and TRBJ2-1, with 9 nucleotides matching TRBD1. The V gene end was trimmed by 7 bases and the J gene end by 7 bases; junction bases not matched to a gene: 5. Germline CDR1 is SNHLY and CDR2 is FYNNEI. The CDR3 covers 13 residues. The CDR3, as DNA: TGTGCCAGCACAAAGGGACAGGGAAATGAGCAGTTCTTC. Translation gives CASTKGQGNEQFF.

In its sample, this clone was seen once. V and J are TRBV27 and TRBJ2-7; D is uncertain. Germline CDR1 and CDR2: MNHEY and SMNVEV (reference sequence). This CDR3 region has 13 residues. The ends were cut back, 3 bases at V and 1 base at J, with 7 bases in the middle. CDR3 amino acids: CASSLGRSYEQYF. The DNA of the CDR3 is TGTGCCAGCAGTTTGGGCAGATCCTACGAGCAGTACTTC.

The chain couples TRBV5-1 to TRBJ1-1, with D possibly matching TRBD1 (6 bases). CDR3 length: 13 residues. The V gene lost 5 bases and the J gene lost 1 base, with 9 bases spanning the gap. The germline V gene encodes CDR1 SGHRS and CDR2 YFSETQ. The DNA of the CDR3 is TGCGCCAGCAGATGGACAGAGAACACTGAAGCTTTCTTT. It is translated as CASRWTENTEAFF.

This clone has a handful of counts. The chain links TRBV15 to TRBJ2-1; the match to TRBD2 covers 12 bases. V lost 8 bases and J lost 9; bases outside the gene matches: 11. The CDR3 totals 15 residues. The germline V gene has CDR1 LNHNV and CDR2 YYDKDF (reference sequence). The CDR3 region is CATSSASGGATEQFF. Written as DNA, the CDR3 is TGTGCCACCTCGTCCGCTAGCGGGGGGGCTACTGAGCAGTTCTTC. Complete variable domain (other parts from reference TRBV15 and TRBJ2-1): DAMVIQNPRYQVTQFGKPVTLSCSQTLNHNVMYWYQQKSSQAPKLLFHYYDKDFNNEADTPDNFQSRRPNTSFCFLDIRSPGLGDTAMYLCATSSASGGATEQFFGPGTRLTVL.

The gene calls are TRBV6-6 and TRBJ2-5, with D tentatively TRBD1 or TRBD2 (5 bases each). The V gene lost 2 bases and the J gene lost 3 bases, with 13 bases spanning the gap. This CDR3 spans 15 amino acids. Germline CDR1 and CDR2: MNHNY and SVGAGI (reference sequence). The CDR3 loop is CASSYPDLGEETQYF. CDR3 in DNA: TGTGCCAGCAGTTACCCGGACCTGGGGGAAGAGACCCAGTACTTC.

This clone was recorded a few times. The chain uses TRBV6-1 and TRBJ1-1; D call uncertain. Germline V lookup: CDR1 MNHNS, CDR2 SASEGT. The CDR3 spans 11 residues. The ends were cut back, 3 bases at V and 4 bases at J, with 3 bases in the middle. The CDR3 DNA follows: TGTGCCAGCAGTGAGATCACTGAAGCTTTCTTT. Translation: CASSEITEAFF.

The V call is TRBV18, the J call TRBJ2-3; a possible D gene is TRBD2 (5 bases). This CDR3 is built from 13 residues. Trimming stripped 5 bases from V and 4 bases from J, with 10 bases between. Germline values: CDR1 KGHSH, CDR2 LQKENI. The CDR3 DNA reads TGTGCCAGCTCATCGGGTAGCGCAGATACGCAGTATTTT. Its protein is CASSSGSADTQYF.

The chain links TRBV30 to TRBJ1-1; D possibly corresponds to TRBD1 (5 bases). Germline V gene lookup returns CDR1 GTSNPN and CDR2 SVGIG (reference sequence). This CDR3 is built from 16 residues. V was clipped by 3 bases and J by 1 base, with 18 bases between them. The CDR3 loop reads CAWSPIWGRQNTEAFF. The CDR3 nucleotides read TGTGCCTGGAGCCCCATTTGGGGACGGCAGAACACTGAAGCTTTCTTT.

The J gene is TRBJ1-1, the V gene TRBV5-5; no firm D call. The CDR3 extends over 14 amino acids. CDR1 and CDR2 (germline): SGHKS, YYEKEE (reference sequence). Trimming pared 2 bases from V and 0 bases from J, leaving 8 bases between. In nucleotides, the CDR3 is TGTGCCAGCAGCTTTCGGGAGCTGAACACTGAAGCTTTCTTT. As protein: CASSFRELNTEAFF.

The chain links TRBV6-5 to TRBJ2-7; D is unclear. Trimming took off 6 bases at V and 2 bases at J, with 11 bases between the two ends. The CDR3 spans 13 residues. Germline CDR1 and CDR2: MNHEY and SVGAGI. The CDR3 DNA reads TGTGCCAGCAGATCGGCACCTACCTACGAGCAGTACTTC. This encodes CASRSAPTYEQYF.

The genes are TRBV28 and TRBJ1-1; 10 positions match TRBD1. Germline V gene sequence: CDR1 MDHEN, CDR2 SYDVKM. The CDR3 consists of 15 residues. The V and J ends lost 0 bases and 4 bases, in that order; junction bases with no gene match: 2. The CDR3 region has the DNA TGTGCCAGCAGTTTATGGACAGGGGGCGGCACTGAAGCTTTCTTT. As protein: CASSLWTGGGTEAFF.

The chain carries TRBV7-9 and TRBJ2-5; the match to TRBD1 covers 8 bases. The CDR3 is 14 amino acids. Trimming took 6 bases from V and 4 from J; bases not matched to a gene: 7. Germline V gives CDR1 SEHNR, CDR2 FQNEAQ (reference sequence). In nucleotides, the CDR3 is TGTGCCAGCAGTTTCCAGGGGGCTTCAGAGACCCAGTACTTC. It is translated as CASSFQGASETQYF. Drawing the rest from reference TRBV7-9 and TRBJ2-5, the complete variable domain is DTGVSQNPRHKITKRGQNVTFRCDPISEHNRLYWYRQTLGQGPEFLTYFQNEAQLEKSRLLSDRFSAERPKGSFSTLEIQRTEQGDSAMYLCASSFQGASETQYFGPGTRLLVL.

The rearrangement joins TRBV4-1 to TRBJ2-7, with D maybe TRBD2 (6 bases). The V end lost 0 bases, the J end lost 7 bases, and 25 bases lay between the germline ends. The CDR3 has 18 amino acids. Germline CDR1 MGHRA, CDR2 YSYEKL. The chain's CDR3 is CASSQDNRGAGTSGEQYF. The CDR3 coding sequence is TGCGCCAGCAGCCAAGACAATCGCGGGGCCGGGACTTCGGGGGAGCAGTACTTC.

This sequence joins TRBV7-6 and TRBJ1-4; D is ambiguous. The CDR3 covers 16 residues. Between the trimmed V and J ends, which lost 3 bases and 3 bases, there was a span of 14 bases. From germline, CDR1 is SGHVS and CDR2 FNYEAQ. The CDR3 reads CASSFGWGSANEKLFF. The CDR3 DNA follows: TGTGCCAGCAGCTTTGGGTGGGGATCAGCTAATGAAAAACTGTTTTTT.

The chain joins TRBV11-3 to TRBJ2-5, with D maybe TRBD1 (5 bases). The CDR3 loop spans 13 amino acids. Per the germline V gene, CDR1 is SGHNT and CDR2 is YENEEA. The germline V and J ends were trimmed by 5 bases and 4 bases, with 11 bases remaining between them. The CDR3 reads CASSLTGAETQYF. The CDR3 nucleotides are TGTGCCAGCAGCCTTACAGGTGCAGAGACCCAGTACTTC.

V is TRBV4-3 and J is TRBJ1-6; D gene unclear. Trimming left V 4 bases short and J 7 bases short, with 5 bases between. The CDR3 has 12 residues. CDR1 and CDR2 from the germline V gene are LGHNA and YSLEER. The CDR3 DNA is TGCGCCAGCAGCCTGCCAAATTCACCCCTCCACTTT. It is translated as CASSLPNSPLHF.

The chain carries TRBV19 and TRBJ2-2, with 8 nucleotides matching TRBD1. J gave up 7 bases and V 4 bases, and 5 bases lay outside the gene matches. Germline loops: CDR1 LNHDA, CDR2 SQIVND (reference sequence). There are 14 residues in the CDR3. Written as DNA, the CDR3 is TGTGCCAGTAGTACCCGGACAGGGCACGGGGAGCTGTTTTTT. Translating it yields CASSTRTGHGELFF.

The CDR3, as DNA: TGTGCCAGCAGCGAGTCAGGGCTAGCCAAAAACATTCAGTACTTC. Residues: CASSESGLAKNIQYF. The V call is TRBV9, the J call TRBJ2-4; a possible D gene is TRBD1 (5 bases). The germline V and J ends were trimmed by 3 bases and 0 bases, with 10 bases remaining between them. Germline V gene lookup returns CDR1 SGDLS and CDR2 YYNGEE. CDR3 size: 15 residues.

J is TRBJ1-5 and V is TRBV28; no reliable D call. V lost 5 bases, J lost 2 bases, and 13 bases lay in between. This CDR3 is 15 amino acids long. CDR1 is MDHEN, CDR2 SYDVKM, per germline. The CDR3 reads CASSAPRRGNQPQHF. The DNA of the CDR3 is TGTGCCAGCAGTGCCCCCAGGAGGGGCAATCAGCCCCAGCATTTT.